This T cell receptor (beta chain) was sequenced for a study of a mutant IDH1 vaccine in newly diagnosed glioma. As for the study in general: Vaccination began 4-6 weeks post radiotherapy alone, or with temozolomide cycles. Patients were pretreated with radiotherapy, temozolomide, or both, mostly both. Findings and caveats of the study: The authors found pseudoprogression apparently unrelated to changes in top peripheral T cell clonotypes.

The length of the CDR3 is 16 residues. Germline CDR1 SGDLS, CDR2 YYNGEE. Trimming stripped 3 bases from V and 1 base from J, with 16 bases between. This table comes from immunoSEQ multiplex PCR, and its TCRdb copy is limited to in-frame clones, with some not included. The sample carries fewer than 75,000 clones, approximately 84% recorded once. Regarding this clone: Its antigen is currently unknown.

Documented time point: week 11, during vaccination. The investigators gave 300 ug of mutant IDH1 20-mer peptide in each vaccine dose, together with topical imiquimod. This TCR was sampled from a woman between 45 and 65 years old with glioma. The starting material was PBMCs, obtained from a glioma patient whose treatment included an IDH1 peptide vaccine. The V and J genes are TRBV9 and TRBJ1-1, with D unclear. CDR3 bases: TGTGCCAGCAGCGCTCTCCCCCAAGGCCCGAACACTGAAGCTTTCTTT. Translating it yields CASSALPQGPNTEAFF.